These 4 T cell receptor beta chains originate from one sample sequenced in a study of cytomegalovirus exposure and HLA in healthy donors. Researchers ran the PCR with 60 Vbeta and 13 Jbeta primers. Only in-frame clones appear in the TCRdb table, and some are missing; sequencing was by immunoSEQ multiplex PCR. The data hold 150,000 to 200,000 clones, with about 81% observed a single time. Sequencing input: PBMCs. The receptor set was obtained from a woman in her late teens or twenties in good health and CMV-seronegative.

The V and J genes are TRBV10-1 and TRBJ2-2, with D possibly TRBD2 on 5 matching bases. Germline values: CDR1 WNHNN, CDR2 SYGVQD (reference sequence). The CDR3 spans 15 residues. V lost 4 bases, J lost 3 bases, and 12 bases lay in between. In nucleotides, the CDR3 is TGCGCCAGCAGTGTACTAGAGACGGACACCGGGGAGCTGTTTTTT. Protein: CASSVLETDTGELFF.

The chain joins TRBV28 to TRBJ2-1, with no clear D. The germline V and J ends were trimmed by 3 bases and 1 base, with 10 bases remaining between them. The length of the CDR3 is 15 residues. Per germline, CDR1 MDHEN and CDR2 SYDVKM. The CDR3 protein is CASSFGPRSYNEQFF. The CDR3 DNA follows: TGTGCCAGCAGTTTTGGGCCGCGTTCCTACAATGAGCAGTTCTTC. The full variable domain, in which reference TRBV28 and TRBJ2-1 provide the parts outside the CDR3, is DVKVTQSSRYLVKRTGEKVFLECVQDMDHENMFWYRQDPGLGLRLIYFSYDVKMKEKGDIPEGYSVSREKKERFSLILESASTNQTSMYLCASSFGPRSYNEQFFGPGTRLTVL.

The chain employs TRBV2 and TRBJ1-4; D not certain. V lost 6 bases to trimming and J lost 6 bases, with 11 bases between them. There are 13 residues in the CDR3. CDR1 and CDR2 from the germline V gene are SNHLY and FYNNEI. The CDR3 sequence is CASRPSSDEKLFF. The CDR3 nucleotides are TGTGCCAGCAGACCTAGTTCGGATGAAAAACTGTTTTTT.

This chain joins TRBV2 and TRBJ1-5, with D tentatively TRBD1 (5 bases). Trimming shortened V by 2 bases and J by 2 bases, and 10 bases separated the two germline ends. The germline V gene encodes CDR1 SNHLY and CDR2 FYNNEI. This CDR3 spans 15 amino acids. CDR3 residues: CASSEQGFGNQPQHF. In nucleotides, the CDR3 is TGTGCCAGCAGTGAACAGGGTTTTGGCAATCAGCCCCAGCATTTT.